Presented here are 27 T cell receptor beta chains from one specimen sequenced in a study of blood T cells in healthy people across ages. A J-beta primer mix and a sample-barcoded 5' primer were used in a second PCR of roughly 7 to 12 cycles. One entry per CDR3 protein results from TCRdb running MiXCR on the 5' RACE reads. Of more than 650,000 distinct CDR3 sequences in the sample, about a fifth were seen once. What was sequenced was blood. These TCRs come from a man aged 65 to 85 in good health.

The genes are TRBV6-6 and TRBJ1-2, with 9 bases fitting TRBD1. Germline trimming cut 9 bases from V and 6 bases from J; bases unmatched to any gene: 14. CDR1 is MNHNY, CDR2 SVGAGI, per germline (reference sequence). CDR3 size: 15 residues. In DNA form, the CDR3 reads TGTGCCAGTAAATACTTGGAGACAGGGGGTCATGGCTACACCTTC. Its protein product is CASKYLETGGHGYTF.

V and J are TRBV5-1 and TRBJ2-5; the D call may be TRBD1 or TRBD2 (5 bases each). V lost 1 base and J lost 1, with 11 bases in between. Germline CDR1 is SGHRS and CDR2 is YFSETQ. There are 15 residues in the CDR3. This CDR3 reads CASSLQTGAQETQYF. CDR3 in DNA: TGCGCCAGCAGCTTGCAGACCGGGGCCCAAGAGACCCAGTACTTC.

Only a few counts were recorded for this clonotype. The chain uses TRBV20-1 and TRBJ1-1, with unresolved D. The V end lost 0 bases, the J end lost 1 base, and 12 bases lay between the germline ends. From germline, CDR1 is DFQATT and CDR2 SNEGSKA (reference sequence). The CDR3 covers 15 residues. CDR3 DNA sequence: TGCAGTGCTAGAGATCTGCATCTAGGGAACACTGAAGCTTTCTTT. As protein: CSARDLHLGNTEAFF.

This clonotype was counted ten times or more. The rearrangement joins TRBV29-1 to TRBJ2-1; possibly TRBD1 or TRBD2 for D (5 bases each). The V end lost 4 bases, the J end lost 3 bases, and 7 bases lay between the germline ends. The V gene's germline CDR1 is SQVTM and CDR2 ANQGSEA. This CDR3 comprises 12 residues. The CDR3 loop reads CSVGGDYNEQFF. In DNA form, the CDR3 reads TGCAGCGTTGGAGGGGACTACAATGAGCAGTTCTTC.

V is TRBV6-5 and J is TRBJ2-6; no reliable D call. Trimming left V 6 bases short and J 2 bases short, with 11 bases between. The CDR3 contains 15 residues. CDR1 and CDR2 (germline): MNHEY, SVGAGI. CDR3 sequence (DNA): TGTGCCAGCAGCCGGATTATCCCTGGGGCCAACGTCCTGACTTTC. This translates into CASSRIIPGANVLTF.

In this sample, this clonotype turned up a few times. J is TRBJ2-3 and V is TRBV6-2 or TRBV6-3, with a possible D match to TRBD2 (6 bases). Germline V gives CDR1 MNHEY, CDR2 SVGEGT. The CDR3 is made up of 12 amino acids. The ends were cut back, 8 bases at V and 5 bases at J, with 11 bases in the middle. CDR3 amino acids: CASRDSVDTQYF. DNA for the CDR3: TGTGCCAGCCGGGACTCCGTAGATACGCAGTATTTT.

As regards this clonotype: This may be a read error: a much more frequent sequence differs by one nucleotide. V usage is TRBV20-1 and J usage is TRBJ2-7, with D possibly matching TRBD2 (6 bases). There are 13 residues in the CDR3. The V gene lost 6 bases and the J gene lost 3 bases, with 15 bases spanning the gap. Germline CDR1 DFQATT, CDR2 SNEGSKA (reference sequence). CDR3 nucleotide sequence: TGCAGTGCCTACGCTGGCGGGGACTACGAGCAGTACTTC. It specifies CSAYAGGDYEQYF.

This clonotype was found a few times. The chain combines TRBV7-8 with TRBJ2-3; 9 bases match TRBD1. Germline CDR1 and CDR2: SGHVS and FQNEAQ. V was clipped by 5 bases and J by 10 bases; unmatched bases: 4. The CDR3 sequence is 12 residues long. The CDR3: CASSNRGRSQYF. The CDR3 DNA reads TGTGCCAGCAGCAACAGGGGGCGCTCGCAGTATTTT.

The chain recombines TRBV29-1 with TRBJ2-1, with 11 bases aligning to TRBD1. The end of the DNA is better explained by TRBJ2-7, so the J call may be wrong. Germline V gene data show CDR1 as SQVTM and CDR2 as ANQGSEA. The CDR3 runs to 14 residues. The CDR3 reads CSGFSPGQGGEQYF. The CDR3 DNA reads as TGCAGCGGCTTCTCCCCGGGACAGGGGGGCGAGCAGTACTTC.

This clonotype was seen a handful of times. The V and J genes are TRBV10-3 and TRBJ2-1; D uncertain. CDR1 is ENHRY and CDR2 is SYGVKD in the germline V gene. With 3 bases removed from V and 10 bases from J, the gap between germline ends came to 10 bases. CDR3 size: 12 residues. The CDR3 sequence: CAISESYWEQFF. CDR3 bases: TGTGCCATCAGTGAAAGTTACTGGGAGCAGTTCTTC.

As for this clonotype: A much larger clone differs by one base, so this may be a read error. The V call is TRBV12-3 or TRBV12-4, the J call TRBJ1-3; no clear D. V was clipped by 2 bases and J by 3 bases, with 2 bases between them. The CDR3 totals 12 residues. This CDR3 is CASSLFGNTIYF. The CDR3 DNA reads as TGTGCCAGCAGTTTATTTGGAAACACCATATATTTT.

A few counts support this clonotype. CDR3 bases: TGTGCCAGCAGCTTGAGTGACGCGACAGAGCAGTTCTTC. This encodes CASSLSDATEQFF. V and J are TRBV5-6 and TRBJ2-1; D is undetermined. The CDR3 loop spans 13 amino acids. The germline V gene has CDR1 SGHDT and CDR2 YYEEEE. Trimming pared 1 base from V and 10 bases from J, leaving 12 bases between.

CDR3 amino acids: CSARDRGAGKQETQYF. The DNA for the CDR3 is TGCAGTGCTAGAGATCGGGGAGCGGGAAAACAAGAGACCCAGTACTTC. The chain combines TRBV20-1 with TRBJ2-5; 7 bases fit TRBD2. CDR3 length equals 16 residues. V lost 0 bases to trimming and J lost 2 bases; unmatched junction nucleotides: 9. Germline V gene sequence: CDR1 DFQATT, CDR2 SNEGSKA (reference sequence).

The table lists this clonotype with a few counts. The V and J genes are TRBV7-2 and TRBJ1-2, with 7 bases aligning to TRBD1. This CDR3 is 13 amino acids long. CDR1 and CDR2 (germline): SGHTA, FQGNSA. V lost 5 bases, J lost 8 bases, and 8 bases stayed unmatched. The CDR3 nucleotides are TGTGCCAGCAGCCCGACAGGGAGCGACGGCTACACCTTC. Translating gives CASSPTGSDGYTF.

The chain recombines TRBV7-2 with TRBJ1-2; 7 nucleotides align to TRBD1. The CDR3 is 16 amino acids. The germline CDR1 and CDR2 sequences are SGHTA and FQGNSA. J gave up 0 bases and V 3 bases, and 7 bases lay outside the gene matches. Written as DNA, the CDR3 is TGTGCCAGCAGCTTGGACAGGCGTTTGTCTAACTATGGCTACACCTTC. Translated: CASSLDRRLSNYGYTF.

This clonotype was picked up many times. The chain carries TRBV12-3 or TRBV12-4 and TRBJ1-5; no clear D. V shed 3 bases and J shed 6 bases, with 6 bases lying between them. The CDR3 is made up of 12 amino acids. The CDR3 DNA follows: TGTGCCAGCAGTTTTTCGGGTCAGCCCCAGCATTTT. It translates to CASSFSGQPQHF.

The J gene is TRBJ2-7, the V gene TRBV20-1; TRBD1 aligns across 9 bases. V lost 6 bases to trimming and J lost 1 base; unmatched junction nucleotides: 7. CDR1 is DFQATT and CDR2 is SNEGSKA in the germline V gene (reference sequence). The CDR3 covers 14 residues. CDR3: CSAEGDRVSYEQYF. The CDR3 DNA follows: TGCAGTGCCGAAGGGGACAGGGTATCCTACGAGCAGTACTTC.

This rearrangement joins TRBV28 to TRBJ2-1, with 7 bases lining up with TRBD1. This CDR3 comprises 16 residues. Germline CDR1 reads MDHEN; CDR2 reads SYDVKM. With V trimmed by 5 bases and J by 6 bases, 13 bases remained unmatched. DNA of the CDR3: TGTGCCAGCAGTCAGCCCTGGGGACCAGGGGGCAATGAGCAGTTCTTC. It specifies CASSQPWGPGGNEQFF.

The CDR3 DNA reads as TGCGCCAGCAGCCAGAGGGGGACTGGACTAGGCACAGATACGCAGTATTTT. It specifies CASSQRGTGLGTDTQYF. The rearrangement links TRBV4-3 to TRBJ2-3, with D possibly being TRBD2 (7 bases). Germline-derived CDR1 and CDR2 are LGHNA and YSLEER. With 3 bases removed from V and 1 base from J, the gap between germline ends came to 17 bases. This CDR3 spans 17 amino acids.

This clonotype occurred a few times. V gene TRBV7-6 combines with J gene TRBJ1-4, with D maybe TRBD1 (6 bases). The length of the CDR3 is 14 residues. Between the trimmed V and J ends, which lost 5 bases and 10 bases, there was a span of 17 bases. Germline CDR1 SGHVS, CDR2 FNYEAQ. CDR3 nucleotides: TGTGCCAGCAGCGCCGGGACACTCATGGGAAAACTGTTTTTT. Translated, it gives CASSAGTLMGKLFF. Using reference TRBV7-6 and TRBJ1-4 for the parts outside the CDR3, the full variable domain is GAGVSQSPRYKVTKRGQDVALRCDPISGHVSLYWYRQALGQGPEFLTYFNYEAQQDKSGLPNDRFSAERPEGSISTLTIQRTEQRDSAMYRCASSAGTLMGKLFFGSGTQLSVL.

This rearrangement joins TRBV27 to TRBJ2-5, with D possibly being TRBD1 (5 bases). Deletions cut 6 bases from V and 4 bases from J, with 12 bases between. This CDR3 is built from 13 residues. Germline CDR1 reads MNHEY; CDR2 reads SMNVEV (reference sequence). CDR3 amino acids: CASSPWGPETQYF. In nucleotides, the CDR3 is TGTGCCAGCAGCCCGTGGGGCCCAGAGACCCAGTACTTC.

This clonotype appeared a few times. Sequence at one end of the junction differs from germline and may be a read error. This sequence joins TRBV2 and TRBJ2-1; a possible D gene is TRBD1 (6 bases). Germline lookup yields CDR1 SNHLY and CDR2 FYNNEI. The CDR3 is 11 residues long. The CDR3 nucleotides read TGTGCCAGCAGTCAAGACAGGCTTTTATACTTC. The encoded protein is CASSQDRLLYF.

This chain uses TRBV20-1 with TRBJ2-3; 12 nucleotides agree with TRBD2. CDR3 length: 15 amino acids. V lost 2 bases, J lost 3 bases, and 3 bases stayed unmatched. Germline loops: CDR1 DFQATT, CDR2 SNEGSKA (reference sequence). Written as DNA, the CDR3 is TGCAGTGCTAGACTGACTAGCGGGAGAACAGATACGCAGTATTTT. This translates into CSARLTSGRTDTQYF.

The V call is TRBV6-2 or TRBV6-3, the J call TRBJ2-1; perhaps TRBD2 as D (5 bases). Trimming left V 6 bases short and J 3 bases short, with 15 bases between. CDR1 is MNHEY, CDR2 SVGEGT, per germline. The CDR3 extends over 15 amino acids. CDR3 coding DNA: TGTGCCAGCAGGCTGGACTCCGGAGGCTACAATGAGCAGTTCTTC. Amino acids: CASRLDSGGYNEQFF.

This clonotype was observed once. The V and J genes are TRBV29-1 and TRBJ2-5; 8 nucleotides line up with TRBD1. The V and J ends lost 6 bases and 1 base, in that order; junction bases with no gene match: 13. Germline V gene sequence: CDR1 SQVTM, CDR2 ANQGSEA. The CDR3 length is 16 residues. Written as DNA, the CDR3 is TGCAGCGTCCGATACCTTAGGGACAGGCTCCAAGAGACCCAGTACTTC. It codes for CSVRYLRDRLQETQYF. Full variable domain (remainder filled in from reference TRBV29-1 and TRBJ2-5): SAVISQKPSRDICQRGTSLTIQCQVDSQVTMMFWYRQQPGQSLTLIATANQGSEATYESGFVIDKFPISRPNLTFSTLTVSNMSPEDSSIYLCSVRYLRDRLQETQYFGPGTRLLVL.

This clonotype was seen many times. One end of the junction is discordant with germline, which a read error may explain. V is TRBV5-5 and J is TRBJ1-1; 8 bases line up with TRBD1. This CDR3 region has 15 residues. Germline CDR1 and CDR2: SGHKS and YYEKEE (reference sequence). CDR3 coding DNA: TGCGCCAGCAGCTTGGTGCAGGGGGCGAACACTGAAGCTTTCTTT. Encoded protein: CASSLVQGANTEAFF.

DNA of the CDR3: TGTGCCAGCAGTGAACCCCGGGGACCTATCTCTGGAAACACCATATATTTT. Its protein product is CASSEPRGPISGNTIYF. The V call is TRBV6-1, the J call TRBJ1-3, with a weak D call TRBD1 (5 bases). Germline V gives CDR1 MNHNS, CDR2 SASEGT. V was shortened by 2 bases and J by 0 bases, with 14 bases between the two germline ends. There are 17 residues in the CDR3.